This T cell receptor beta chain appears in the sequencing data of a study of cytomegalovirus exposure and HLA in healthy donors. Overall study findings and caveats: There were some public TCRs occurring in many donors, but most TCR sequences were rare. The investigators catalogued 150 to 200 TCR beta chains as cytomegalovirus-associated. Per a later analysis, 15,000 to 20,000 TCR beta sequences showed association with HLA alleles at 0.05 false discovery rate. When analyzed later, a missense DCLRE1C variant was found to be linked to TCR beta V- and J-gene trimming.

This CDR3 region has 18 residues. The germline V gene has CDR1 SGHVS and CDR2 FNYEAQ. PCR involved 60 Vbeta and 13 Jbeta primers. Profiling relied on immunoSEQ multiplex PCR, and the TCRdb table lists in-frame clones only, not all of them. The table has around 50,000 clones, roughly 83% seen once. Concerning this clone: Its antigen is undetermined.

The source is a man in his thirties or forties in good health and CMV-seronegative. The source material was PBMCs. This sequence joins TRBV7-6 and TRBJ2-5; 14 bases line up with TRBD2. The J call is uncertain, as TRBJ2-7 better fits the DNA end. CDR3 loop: CASSPGTSGSFYSYEQYF. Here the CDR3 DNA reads TGTGCCAGCAGCCCTGGGACTAGCGGGAGCTTCTACTCCTACGAGCAGTACTTC.